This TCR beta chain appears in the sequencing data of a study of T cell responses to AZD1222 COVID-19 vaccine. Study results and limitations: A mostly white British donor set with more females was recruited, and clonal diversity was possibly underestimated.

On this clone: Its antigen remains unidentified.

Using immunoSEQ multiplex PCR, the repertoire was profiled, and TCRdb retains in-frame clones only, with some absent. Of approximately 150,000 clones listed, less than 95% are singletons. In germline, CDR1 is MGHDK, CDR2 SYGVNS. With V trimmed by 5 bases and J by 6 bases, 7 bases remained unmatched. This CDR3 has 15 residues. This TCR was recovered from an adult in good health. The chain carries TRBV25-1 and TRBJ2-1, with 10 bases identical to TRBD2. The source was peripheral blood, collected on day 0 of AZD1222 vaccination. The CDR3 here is CASSPTSGASNEQFF. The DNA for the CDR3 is TGTGCCAGCAGTCCAACTAGCGGGGCCTCCAATGAGCAGTTCTTC. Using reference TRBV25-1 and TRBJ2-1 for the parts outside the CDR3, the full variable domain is EADIYQTPRYLVIGTGKKITLECSQTMGHDKMYWYQQDPGMELHLIHYSYGVNSTEKGDLSSESTVSRIRTEHFPLTLESARPSHTSQYLCASSPTSGASNEQFFGPGTRLTVL.